This T cell receptor beta chain was recorded in a study of blood T cell repertoires in COVID-19. As for the study in general: Samples taken during acute and convalescent COVID-19 were collected in the United States, Italy and Spain. In each case, the material was cDNA or gDNA derived from T cells, B-cell-depleted T cells, or PBMCs.

This study enrolled people aged roughly 18 to 89 from about two dozen US geographic areas. Original methodology: Reference gene primer amplification in the assay estimated nucleated cell counts. Sequencing used immunoSEQ multiplex PCR; TCRdb keeps in-frame clones, though not all of them. The DNA was the basis for D and trimming; V, J and clone size are from that table. Among almost 400,000 clones listed, 88% were seen once. The specimen sequenced was PBMCs or T cells enriched from blood (not recorded which). The clonotype comes from a woman in her 30s with acute COVID-19.

CDR3 in amino acids: CASGLVDRESGYTF. The CDR3 bases are TGTGCTAGTGGTTTGGTAGACAGGGAGAGTGGCTACACCTTC. This chain uses TRBV12-5 with TRBJ1-2, with 7 bases fitting TRBD1. This CDR3 spans 14 amino acids. The J segment lost 7 bases and the V segment lost 0 bases, leaving 5 bases of the junction unmatched. CDR1 LGHNT and CDR2 FRNRAP come from the germline V gene. The whole variable domain, filled in from reference TRBV12-5 and TRBJ1-2, reads DARVTQTPRHKVTEMGQEVTMRCQPILGHNTVFWYRQTMMQGLELLAYFRNRAPLDDSGMPKDRFSAEMPDATLATLKIQPSEPRDSAVYFCASGLVDRESGYTFGSGTRLTVV.